The clone carrying this T cell receptor beta chain was picked up many times. Its antigen is undetermined. The CDR3 sequence is 13 residues long. The V and J ends lost 7 bases and 0 bases respectively, with 9 bases between them. From germline, CDR1 is SQVTM and CDR2 ANQGSEA. Library preparation (for TCRbeta) was performed with unique molecular identifiers. TCRdb used MiXCR to reprocess the PCR reads, holding one entry per CDR3 protein. The table has around 600,000 distinct CDR3 sequences, under 25% seen once. This record comes from a study of T-cell reconstitution after alpha-beta-depleted transplantation in children. The study's findings and limits: One year after transplant, T-cell counts and diversity came mostly from newly produced T cells.

The chain couples TRBV29-1 to TRBJ2-2; the D call may be TRBD1 or TRBD2 (5 bases each). The input for sequencing was PBMCs, mostly from graft donor cells, taken 360 days after TCRalphabeta/CD19-depleted stem cell transplant. The receptor comes from a boy younger than two who had a stem cell transplant for acute myeloid leukemia, so the T cells may come from the graft donor. CDR3 residues: CSAPGPNTGELFF. Written as DNA, the CDR3 is TGCAGCGCACCGGGACCGAACACCGGGGAGCTGTTTTTT.